This T cell receptor beta chain was recorded in a study of technical replicates of blood from a handful of donors (dated by TCRdb to about 2017). Concerning this clone: What this receptor recognizes is not known. Per-base qualities were not stored, and no clone one base away is much larger.

Libraries were built with the immunoSEQ multiplex PCR assay. TCRdb's version of the immuneACCESS table is confined to in-frame rearrangements and falls short of the full clone set. An unresolved V gene accounts for under half of the shortfall where checked; the remainder is of unknown origin. Present in this sample are more than 65,000 clones, around nine tenths of which were seen just once. Approximately 0.4% of the sample lies in the top ten. The TCR originated in a human donor in good health. Source material: T cells isolated from PBMCs.

The base sequence is TGCGCCAGCAGCTTGGGGCTAGCGGGAGTGGGTGAGCAGTTCTTC. It is translated as CASSLGLAGVGEQFF. This receptor chain uses TRBV5-1 and TRBJ2-1; 10 junctional bases match TRBD2. V loses 0 bases at its end and J loses 9 bases; junction bases beyond the gene matches: 6. The CDR3, cysteine through phenylalanine, is 15 amino acids long. Here the CDR3 DNA is all that survives: 45 bases in frame from base 1. CDR1 and CDR2 were assigned from the germline V gene as SGHRS and YFSETQ.